The source of this T cell receptor beta chain is a study of blood T cell repertoires in COVID-19. Repertoires were generated with immunoSEQ multiplex PCR, while TCRdb's copy carries only in-frame clones and drops some. This table holds around 110,000 clones, roughly 84% found once. CDR3 length: 13 amino acids. Germline CDR1 is MDHEN and CDR2 is SYDVKM. Trimming pared 3 bases from V and 11 bases from J, leaving 16 bases between. J is TRBJ1-1 and V is TRBV28; D might be TRBD1 (6 bases). The sequenced material came from PBMCs or T cells enriched from blood (not recorded which). The origin of this receptor is a woman in her 30s who had recovered from COVID-19. Written as DNA, the CDR3 is TGTGCCAGCAGTTTCCCACAGGGCGATCAGGCTTTCTTT. As protein: CASSFPQGDQAFF.